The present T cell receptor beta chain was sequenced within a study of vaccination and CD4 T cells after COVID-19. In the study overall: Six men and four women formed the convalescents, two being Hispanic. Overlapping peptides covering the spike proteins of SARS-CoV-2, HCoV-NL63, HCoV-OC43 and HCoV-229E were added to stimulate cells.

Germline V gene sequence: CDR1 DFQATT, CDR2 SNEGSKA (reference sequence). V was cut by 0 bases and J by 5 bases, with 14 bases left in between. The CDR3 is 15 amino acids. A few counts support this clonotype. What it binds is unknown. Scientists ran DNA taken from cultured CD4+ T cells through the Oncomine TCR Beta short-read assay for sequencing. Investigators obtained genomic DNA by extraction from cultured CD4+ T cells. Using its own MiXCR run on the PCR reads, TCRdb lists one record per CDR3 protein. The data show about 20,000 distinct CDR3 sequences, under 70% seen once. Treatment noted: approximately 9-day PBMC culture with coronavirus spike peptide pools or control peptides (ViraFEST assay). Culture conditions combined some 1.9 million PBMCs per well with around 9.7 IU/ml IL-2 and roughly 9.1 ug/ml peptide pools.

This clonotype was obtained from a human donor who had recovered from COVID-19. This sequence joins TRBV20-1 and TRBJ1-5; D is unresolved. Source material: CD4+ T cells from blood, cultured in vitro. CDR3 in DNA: TGCAGTGCTAGAGACGTTATAGGGCAAGATCAGCCCCAGCATTTT. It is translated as CSARDVIGQDQPQHF.